This T cell receptor beta chain is from a study of early T cells in non-severe SARS-CoV-2 infection. Trimming took 5 bases from V and 4 from J, leaving 12 bases between them. The CDR3 runs to 15 residues. Per the germline V gene, CDR1 is SEHNR and CDR2 is FQNEAQ (reference sequence). Researchers tagged individual cDNA molecules with unique molecular identifiers. TCRdb redid the calling of the 5' RACE reads with MiXCR, one entry per CDR3 protein. There are about 87,000 distinct CDR3 sequences in the sample; around 15% occur only once, and 5% to 7.5% lies in the top ten. V usage is TRBV7-9 and J usage is TRBJ1-6; a possible D gene is TRBD1 (6 bases). The sequence was collected from an adult who was a healthcare worker with PCR-confirmed SARS-CoV-2 infection or an uninfected control (not recorded which). The sequenced sample was whole blood. The CDR3, as DNA: TGTGCCAGCAGCATAGACAGGCTTTATAATTCACCCCTCCACTTT. This codes for CASSIDRLYNSPLHF.